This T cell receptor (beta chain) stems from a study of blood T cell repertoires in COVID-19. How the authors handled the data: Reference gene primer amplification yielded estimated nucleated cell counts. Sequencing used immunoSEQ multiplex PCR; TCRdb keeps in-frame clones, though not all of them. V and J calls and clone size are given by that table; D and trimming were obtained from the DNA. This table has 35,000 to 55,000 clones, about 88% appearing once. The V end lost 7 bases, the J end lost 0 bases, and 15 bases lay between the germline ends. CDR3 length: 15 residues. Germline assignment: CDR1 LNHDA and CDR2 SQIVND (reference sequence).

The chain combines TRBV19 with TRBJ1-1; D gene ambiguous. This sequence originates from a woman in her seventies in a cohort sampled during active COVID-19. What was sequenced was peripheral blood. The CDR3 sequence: CASTHRGSMNTEAFF. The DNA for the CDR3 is TGTGCCAGTACCCACCGCGGCAGCATGAACACTGAAGCTTTCTTT.